This T cell receptor beta chain was obtained from a study of T cell responses to AZD1222 COVID-19 vaccine. On this clone: Its antigen is currently unknown.

Libraries were prepared by immunoSEQ multiplex PCR; TCRdb keeps only in-frame clonotypes and omits some of them. The sample has approximately 180,000 clones, around 87% seen once. General study findings and limits: Baseline testing showed seropositivity in only a handful of AZD1222 recipients. Reports say nearly half of spike-specific TCRs go after unmutated variant regions.

Germline V lookup: CDR1 MNHEY, CDR2 SVGEGT. The V gene lost 6 bases and the J gene lost 0 bases, with 24 bases spanning the gap. The length of the CDR3 is 19 residues. This specimen consisted of peripheral blood, obtained on day 0 of AZD1222 vaccination. This receptor was obtained from an adult in good health. This sequence joins TRBV6-2 or TRBV6-3 and TRBJ2-1; the D gene is possibly TRBD2 (6 bases). The chain's CDR3 is CASSLYGIAGTSSYNEQFF. CDR3 coding DNA: TGTGCCAGCAGCCTTTACGGGATCGCGGGAACCAGCTCCTACAATGAGCAGTTCTTC.